A single sample gave rise to the 25 T cell receptor beta chains below, sequenced in a study of cytomegalovirus exposure and HLA in healthy donors. Primers for the PCR totalled 60 Vbeta and 13 Jbeta. Only in-frame clones appear in the TCRdb table, and some are missing; sequencing was by immunoSEQ multiplex PCR. The repertoire holds more than 40,000 clones, with over 75% as singletons. Input material: PBMCs. The receptors stem from a man between 50 and 59 years old in good health and CMV-seronegative.

This sequence joins TRBV18 and TRBJ2-1; 8 bases agree with TRBD1. This CDR3 comprises 14 residues. CDR1 is KGHSH and CDR2 is LQKENI in the germline V gene. Trimming at V came to 2 bases and at J to 8 bases, leaving 5 bases not matched to a gene. CDR3 protein: CASSPRQGADEQFF. The CDR3, as DNA: TGTGCCAGCTCACCAAGGCAGGGGGCGGATGAGCAGTTCTTC. The complete variable domain, with remaining parts taken from reference TRBV18 and TRBJ2-1, reads NAGVMQNPRHLVRRRGQEARLRCSPMKGHSHVYWYRQLPEEGLKFMVYLQKENIIDESGMPKERFSAEFPKEGPSILRIQQVVRGDSAAYFCASSPRQGADEQFFGPGTRLTVL.

The chain combines TRBV18 with TRBJ2-7; D is possibly TRBD1 (6 bases). The CDR3 consists of 12 residues. Germline CDR1 is KGHSH and CDR2 is LQKENI. V was clipped by 4 bases and J by 8 bases, with 12 bases between them. Here the CDR3 DNA reads TGTGCCAGCTCACAGGCAGGGGACCAGCAGTACTTC. It encodes CASSQAGDQQYF.

This clone was seen only once. CDR3: CAITRTGDTGELFF. The CDR3 nucleotides read TGTGCCATCACCAGGACAGGGGACACCGGGGAGCTGTTTTTT. The J gene is TRBJ2-2, the V gene TRBV10-3; TRBD1 matches at 9 bases. With V trimmed by 7 bases and J by 3 bases, 3 bases remained unmatched. The germline CDR1 and CDR2 sequences are ENHRY and SYGVKD. This CDR3 spans 14 amino acids.

The chain carries TRBV11-3 and TRBJ2-7; D is perhaps TRBD1 (6 bases). Germline V lookup: CDR1 SGHNT, CDR2 YENEEA. V lost 2 bases, J lost 0 bases, and 20 bases lay in between. The CDR3 length is 18 residues. As DNA, the CDR3 is TGTGCCAGCAGCTTAAGCATCCGGAATGGACAGATCTCCTACGAGCAGTACTTC. Residues: CASSLSIRNGQISYEQYF.

The rearrangement uses TRBV7-9 and TRBJ2-7; no clear D. CDR3 length equals 12 residues. Germline V gives CDR1 SEHNR, CDR2 FQNEAQ (reference sequence). Trimming removed 1 base from V and 3 bases from J, with 4 bases in between. The CDR3 reads CASSLVIYEQYF. As DNA, the CDR3 is TGTGCCAGCAGCTTAGTAATCTACGAGCAGTACTTC.

The chain employs TRBV6-5 and TRBJ1-1; D gene ambiguous. V was trimmed by 7 bases and J by 1 base, leaving 16 bases between them. This CDR3 contains 15 residues. Looked up from germline, CDR1 is MNHEY and CDR2 is SVGAGI. The CDR3 loop reads CASTRTASGNTEAFF. In DNA, the CDR3 is TGTGCCAGCACCAGAACGGCGTCGGGGAACACTGAAGCTTTCTTT.

In this sample, this clone turned up a few times. CDR3: CASSQSNSKETQYF. The CDR3 nucleotides read TGCGCCAGCAGCCAAAGTAACAGCAAAGAGACCCAGTACTTC. This chain links TRBV4-3 with TRBJ2-5; D unresolved. The germline V and J ends were trimmed by 2 bases and 3 bases, with 10 bases remaining between them. CDR1 and CDR2 (germline): LGHNA, YSLEER. The CDR3 runs to 14 residues.

The CDR3 sequence is CAISESGGSTDTQYF. The CDR3 DNA sequence: TGTGCCATCAGTGAGTCTGGCGGGAGCACAGATACGCAGTATTTT. V gene TRBV10-3 combines with J gene TRBJ2-3; D possibly corresponds to TRBD2 (5 bases). The CDR3 sequence is 15 residues long. V shed 0 bases and J shed 0 bases, with 7 bases lying between them. Germline-derived CDR1 and CDR2 are ENHRY and SYGVKD.

The V call is TRBV5-1, the J call TRBJ1-1; TRBD1 matches at 9 bases. Looked up from germline, CDR1 is SGHRS and CDR2 is YFSETQ. This CDR3 contains 16 residues. With 4 bases clipped from V and 5 bases from J, the junction kept 12 bases outside the gene matches. The CDR3 bases are TGCGCCAGCAGCCCAGGGGGACAGGGCTGGGGGACTGAAGCTTTCTTT. Protein sequence: CASSPGGQGWGTEAFF. Full variable domain (outside the CDR3, taken from reference TRBV5-1 and TRBJ1-1): KAGVTQTPRYLIKTRGQQVTLSCSPISGHRSVSWYQQTPGQGLQFLFEYFSETQRNKGNFPGRFSGRQFSNSRSEMNVSTLELGDSALYLCASSPGGQGWGTEAFFGQGTRLTVV.

The V and J genes are TRBV5-4 and TRBJ2-5, with a possible D match to TRBD2 (5 bases). V shed 6 bases and J shed 5 bases, with 14 bases lying between them. CDR1 is SGHNT and CDR2 is YYREEE in the germline V gene (reference sequence). This CDR3 has 13 amino acids. The CDR3 coding sequence is TGTGCCAGCACGAGGACTGGCGCGGAGACCCAGTACTTC. Translating it yields CASTRTGAETQYF.

With regard to this clone: One end of the junction varies from germline; a read error may be responsible. The V gene is TRBV7-9, the J gene TRBJ2-4, with 7 bases that match TRBD1. The CDR3 sequence is 16 residues long. Germline V lookup: CDR1 SEHNR, CDR2 FQNEAQ (reference sequence). CDR3 DNA: TGTTCCAGCAGGCTAATAACAGGGGCGGCCAAAAACATTCAGTACTTC. This encodes CSSRLITGAAKNIQYF.

This chain connects TRBV5-4 to TRBJ2-3; 13 positions match TRBD2. The CDR3 contains 16 residues. Germline CDR1 SGHNT, CDR2 YYREEE (reference sequence). Trimming at V came to 3 bases and at J to 6 bases, leaving 7 bases not matched to a gene. In DNA form, the CDR3 reads TGTGCCAGCAGCTCTCGGACTAGCGGGGGATTTGATACGCAGTATTTT. Encoded protein: CASSSRTSGGFDTQYF. The variable domain in full, with the rest retrieved from reference TRBV5-4 and TRBJ2-3, is ETGVTQSPTHLIKTRGQQVTLRCSSQSGHNTVSWYQQALGQGPQFIFQYYREEENGRGNFPPRFSGLQFPNYSSELNVNALELDDSALYLCASSSRTSGGFDTQYFGPGTRLTVL.

The gene calls are TRBV12-5 and TRBJ2-7; D is perhaps TRBD1 (5 bases). V dropped 6 bases and J dropped 2 bases, with 14 bases sitting between them. The germline gives CDR1 LGHNT, CDR2 FRNRAP. The CDR3 has 14 residues. CDR3 nucleotides: TGTGCTAGTGGCCCCCCCGACAGTGCCTACGAGCAGTACTTC. It yields the protein CASGPPDSAYEQYF.

This chain links TRBV11-2 with TRBJ2-1; 9 positions agree with TRBD2. Trimming took 1 base from V and 6 from J; bases not matched to a gene: 10. This CDR3 is built from 17 residues. Looked up from germline, CDR1 is SGHAT and CDR2 is FQNNGV. CDR3 DNA: TGTGCCAGCAGCTTAGCTCTTGGGCGGGGGGGCCTCAATGAGCAGTTCTTC. Protein: CASSLALGRGGLNEQFF.

The rearrangement links TRBV7-9 to TRBJ2-2, with 9 nucleotides matching TRBD1. The trim removed 4 bases at V and 1 base at J, leaving 4 bases unmatched. Germline values: CDR1 SEHNR, CDR2 FQNEAQ (reference sequence). The CDR3 runs 16 residues. CDR3 sequence reads: CASSSRTGVNTGELFF. The CDR3 region has the DNA TGTGCCAGCAGCTCCCGGACAGGGGTGAACACCGGGGAGCTGTTTTTT.

This clone was seen more than once but under ten times. The rearrangement joins TRBV4-3 to TRBJ2-3, with TRBD2 identical over 7 bases. This CDR3 region has 16 residues. Germline V lookup: CDR1 LGHNA, CDR2 YSLEER. The J segment lost 1 base and the V segment lost 1 base, leaving 5 bases of the junction unmatched. In DNA form, the CDR3 reads TGCGCCAGCAGCCAAGCGCGCGGGAGCGGCACAGATACGCAGTATTTT. This gives the protein CASSQARGSGTDTQYF.

In the case of this clone: One end of the junction varies from germline; a read error may be responsible. The chain combines TRBV30 with TRBJ2-1, with TRBD2 matching 8 bases. This CDR3 has 12 amino acids. Germline V lookup: CDR1 GTSNPN, CDR2 SVGIG (reference sequence). For the CDR3, the DNA is TGTGCCTGGAGGGGCGGGGGGATCGAGCAGCTCTTC. Encoded protein: CAWRGGGIEQLF.

V and J are TRBV25-1 and TRBJ2-7; D possibly corresponds to TRBD1 (6 bases). In germline, CDR1 is MGHDK, CDR2 SYGVNS. The length of the CDR3 is 15 residues. V was trimmed by 4 bases and J by 0 bases, leaving 13 bases between them. The CDR3 DNA follows: TGTGCCAGCAGTGGGGACATCGACACCTCCTACGAGCAGTACTTC. It translates to CASSGDIDTSYEQYF.

The chain couples TRBV27 to TRBJ2-5; D is ambiguous. V lost 3 bases and J lost 5, with 4 bases in between. Germline loops: CDR1 MNHEY, CDR2 SMNVEV (reference sequence). The CDR3 contains 11 residues. Written as DNA, the CDR3 is TGTGCCAGCAGTTTTCTGGAGACCCAGTACTTC. Residues: CASSFLETQYF.

V gene TRBV6-1 combines with J gene TRBJ2-1, with TRBD2 matching 9 bases. Germline V gives CDR1 MNHNS, CDR2 SASEGT. The CDR3 totals 15 residues. V lost 4 bases, J lost 7 bases, and 8 bases stayed unmatched. The CDR3 nucleotides read TGTGCCAGCAGTGTCGGTCTAGCGGGGATGAATGAGCAGTTCTTC. Encoded protein: CASSVGLAGMNEQFF.

The chain has TRBV9 and TRBJ1-2, with 8 bases lining up with TRBD1. CDR3 size: 17 residues. Germline CDR1 is SGDLS and CDR2 is YYNGEE. V shed 2 bases and J 3 bases; nucleotides not matched to a gene: 12. The CDR3 reads CASSVGNFGQGDYGYTF. Written as DNA, the CDR3 is TGTGCCAGCAGCGTGGGTAACTTCGGACAGGGTGACTATGGCTACACCTTC.

To note about this clone: At one of its ends the junction is not consistent with the germline gene, which may arise from a read error. The V gene is TRBV5-5, the J gene TRBJ2-7; tentatively, D is TRBD1 (6 bases). Germline V CDR1 and CDR2: SGHKS, YYEKEE (reference sequence). The CDR3 extends over 13 amino acids. CDR3 sequence reads: CAGSQTEGGEQYF. The CDR3 nucleotides are TGTGCCGGCAGCCAAACTGAAGGGGGCGAGCAGTACTTC.

This chain uses TRBV4-2 with TRBJ2-7; the match to TRBD2 covers 9 bases. V dropped 0 bases and J dropped 1; count of bases not matched to a gene: 10. This CDR3 region has 18 residues. CDR1 and CDR2 from the germline V gene are LGHNA and YNFKEQ. The CDR3 spells CASSQDVLAGAGSYEQYF. The CDR3 bases are TGTGCCAGCAGCCAAGATGTATTAGCGGGAGCTGGATCCTACGAGCAGTACTTC.

The V and J genes are TRBV19 and TRBJ2-7, with 7 bases aligning to TRBD1. Germline CDR1 is LNHDA and CDR2 is SQIVND (reference sequence). V shed 4 bases, J shed 3 bases, and the junction held 6 bases outside the gene matches. The CDR3 covers 14 residues. This CDR3 is CASSTLTGDYEQYF. CDR3 DNA: TGTGCCAGTAGTACTCTAACAGGGGACTACGAGCAGTACTTC.

This clone has only one observation. The chain joins TRBV19 to TRBJ2-7; TRBD1 might be the D (6 bases). V was pared by 4 bases and J by 7 bases, with 26 bases between. In germline, CDR1 is LNHDA, CDR2 SQIVND (reference sequence). The CDR3 has 17 amino acids. The CDR3 here is CASSRMSQGTRAWEQYF. CDR3 sequence (DNA): TGTGCCAGTAGTAGGATGTCCCAGGGGACACGGGCCTGGGAGCAGTACTTC.